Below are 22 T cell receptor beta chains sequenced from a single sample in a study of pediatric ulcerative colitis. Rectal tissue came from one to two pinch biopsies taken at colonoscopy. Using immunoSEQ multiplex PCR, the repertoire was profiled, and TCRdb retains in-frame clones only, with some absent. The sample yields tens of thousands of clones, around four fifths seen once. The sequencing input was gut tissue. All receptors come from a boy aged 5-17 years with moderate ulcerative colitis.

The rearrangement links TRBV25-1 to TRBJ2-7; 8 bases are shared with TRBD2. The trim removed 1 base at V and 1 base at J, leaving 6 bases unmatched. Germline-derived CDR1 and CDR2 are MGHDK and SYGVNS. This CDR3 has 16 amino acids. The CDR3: CASSEWGTSGSYEQYF. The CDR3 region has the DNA TGTGCCAGCAGTGAATGGGGGACTAGTGGATCCTACGAGCAGTACTTC.

The CDR3 region has the DNA TGTGCCAGCAGTTACGAGGGATTCCAAGAGACCCAGTACTTC. It encodes CASSYEGFQETQYF. The rearrangement joins TRBV6-7 to TRBJ2-5; D is possibly TRBD2 (5 bases). TRBV6-7 is placed among ORFs of uncertain function. V lost 2 bases and J lost 1, with 8 bases in between. This CDR3 is built from 14 residues.

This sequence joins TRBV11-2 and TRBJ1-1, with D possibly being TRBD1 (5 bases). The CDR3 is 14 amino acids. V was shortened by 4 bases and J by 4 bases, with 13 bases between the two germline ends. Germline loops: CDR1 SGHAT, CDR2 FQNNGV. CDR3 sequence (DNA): TGTGCCAGCAGCTCGACAGTTGGTCTCACTGAAGCTTTCTTT. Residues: CASSSTVGLTEAFF.

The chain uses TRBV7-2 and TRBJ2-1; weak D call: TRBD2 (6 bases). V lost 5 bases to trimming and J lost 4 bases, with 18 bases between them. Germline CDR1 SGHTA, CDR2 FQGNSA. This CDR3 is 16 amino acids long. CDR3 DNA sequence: TGTGCCAGCAGCCATTCGGGAGCAAATTATTACAATGAGCAGTTCTTC. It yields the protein CASSHSGANYYNEQFF.

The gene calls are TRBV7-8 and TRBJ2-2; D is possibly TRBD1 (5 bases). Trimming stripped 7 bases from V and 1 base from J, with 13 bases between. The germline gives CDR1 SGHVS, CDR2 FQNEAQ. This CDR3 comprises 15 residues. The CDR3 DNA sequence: TGTGCCAGCATCTGGGGCGCCCTGAACACCGGGGAGCTGTTTTTT. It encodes CASIWGALNTGELFF.

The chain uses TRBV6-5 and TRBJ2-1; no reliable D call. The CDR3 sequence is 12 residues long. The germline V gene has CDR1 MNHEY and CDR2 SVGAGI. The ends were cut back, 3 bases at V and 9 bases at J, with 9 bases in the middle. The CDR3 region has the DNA TGTGCCAGCAGTTATGGTTGGGGTGAGCAGTTCTTC. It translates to CASSYGWGEQFF.

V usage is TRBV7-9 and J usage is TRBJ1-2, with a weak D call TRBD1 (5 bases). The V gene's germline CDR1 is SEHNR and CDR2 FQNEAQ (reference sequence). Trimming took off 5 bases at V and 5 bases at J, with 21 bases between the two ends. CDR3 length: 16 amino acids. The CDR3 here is CASSPRADTRTYGYTF. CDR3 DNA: TGTGCCAGCAGCCCAAGAGCGGACACGAGAACGTATGGCTACACCTTC.

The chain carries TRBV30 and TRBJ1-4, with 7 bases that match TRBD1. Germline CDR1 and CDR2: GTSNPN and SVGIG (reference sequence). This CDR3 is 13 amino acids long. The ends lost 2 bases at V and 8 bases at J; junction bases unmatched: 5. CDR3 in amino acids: CAWSFRGVEKLFF. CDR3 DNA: TGTGCCTGGAGTTTCAGGGGGGTCGAAAAACTGTTTTTT.

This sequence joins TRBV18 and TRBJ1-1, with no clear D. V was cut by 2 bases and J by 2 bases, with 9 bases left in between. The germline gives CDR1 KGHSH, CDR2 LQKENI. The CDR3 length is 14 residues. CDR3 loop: CASSPDGKNTEAFF. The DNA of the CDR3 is TGTGCCAGCTCACCAGACGGTAAAAACACTGAAGCTTTCTTT.

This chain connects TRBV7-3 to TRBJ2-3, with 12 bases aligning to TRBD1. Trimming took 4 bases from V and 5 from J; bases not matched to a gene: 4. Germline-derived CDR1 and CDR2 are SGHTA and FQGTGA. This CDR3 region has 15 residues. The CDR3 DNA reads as TGTGCCAGCAGCTCGGGACAGGGGGCAGGAGATACGCAGTATTTT. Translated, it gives CASSSGQGAGDTQYF.

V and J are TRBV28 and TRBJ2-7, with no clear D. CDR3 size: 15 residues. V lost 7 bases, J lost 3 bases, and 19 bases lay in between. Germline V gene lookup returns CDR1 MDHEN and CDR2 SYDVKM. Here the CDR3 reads CASNPLRNGFYEQYF. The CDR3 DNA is TGTGCCAGCAACCCCCTTCGTAACGGCTTCTACGAGCAGTACTTC.

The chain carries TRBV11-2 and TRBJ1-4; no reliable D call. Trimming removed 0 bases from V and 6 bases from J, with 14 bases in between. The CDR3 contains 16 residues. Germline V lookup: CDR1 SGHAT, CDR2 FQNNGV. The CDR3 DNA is TGTGCCAGCAGCTTAGATAAACAAGGGTTCGATGAAAAACTGTTTTTT. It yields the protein CASSLDKQGFDEKLFF.

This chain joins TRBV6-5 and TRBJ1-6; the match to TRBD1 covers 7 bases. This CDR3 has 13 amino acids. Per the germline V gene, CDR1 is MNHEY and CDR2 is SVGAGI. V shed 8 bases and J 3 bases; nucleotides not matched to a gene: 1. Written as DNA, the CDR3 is TGTGCCAGCGGGACAGACTATAATTCACCCCTCCACTTT. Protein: CASGTDYNSPLHF.

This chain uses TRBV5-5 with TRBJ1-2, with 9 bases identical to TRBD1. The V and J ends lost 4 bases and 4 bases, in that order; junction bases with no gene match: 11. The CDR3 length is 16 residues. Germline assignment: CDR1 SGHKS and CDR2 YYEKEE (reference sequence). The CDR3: CASSVQQGALAYGYTF. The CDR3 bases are TGTGCCAGCAGCGTGCAACAGGGGGCGCTTGCCTATGGCTACACCTTC. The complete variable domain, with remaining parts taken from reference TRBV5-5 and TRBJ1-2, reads DAGVTQSPTHLIKTRGQQVTLRCSPISGHKSVSWYQQVLGQGPQFIFQYYEKEERGRGNFPDRFSARQFPNYSSELNVNALLLGDSALYLCASSVQQGALAYGYTFGSGTRLTVV.

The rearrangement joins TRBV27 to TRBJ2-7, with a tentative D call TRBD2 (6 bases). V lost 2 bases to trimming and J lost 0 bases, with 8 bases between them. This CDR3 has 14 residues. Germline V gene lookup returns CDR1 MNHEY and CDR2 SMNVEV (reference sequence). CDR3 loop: CASSLGGSSYEQYF. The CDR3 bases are TGTGCCAGCAGTTTAGGGGGGAGCTCCTACGAGCAGTACTTC.

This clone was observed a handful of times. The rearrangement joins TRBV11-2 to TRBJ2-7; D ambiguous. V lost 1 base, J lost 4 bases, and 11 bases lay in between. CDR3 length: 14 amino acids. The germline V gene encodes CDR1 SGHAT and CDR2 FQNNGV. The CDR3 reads CASSLGRLLYEQYF. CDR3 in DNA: TGTGCCAGCAGCTTAGGACGACTCCTTTACGAGCAGTACTTC. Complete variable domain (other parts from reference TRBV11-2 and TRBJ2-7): EAGVAQSPRYKIIEKRQSVAFWCNPISGHATLYWYQQILGQGPKLLIQFQNNGVVDDSQLPKDRFSAERLKGVDSTLKIQPAKLEDSAVYLCASSLGRLLYEQYFGPGTRLTVT.

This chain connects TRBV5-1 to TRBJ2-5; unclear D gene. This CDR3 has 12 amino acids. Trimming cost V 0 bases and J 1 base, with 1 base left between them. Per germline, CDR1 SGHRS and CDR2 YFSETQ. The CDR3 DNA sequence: TGCGCCAGCAGCTTGGCCCAAGAGACCCAGTACTTC. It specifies CASSLAQETQYF.

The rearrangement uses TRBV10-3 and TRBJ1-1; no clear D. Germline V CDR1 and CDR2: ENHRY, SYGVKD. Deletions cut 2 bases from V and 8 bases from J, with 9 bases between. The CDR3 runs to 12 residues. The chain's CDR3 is CAISEVASEAFF. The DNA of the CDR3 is TGTGCCATCAGTGAGGTGGCATCAGAAGCTTTCTTT.

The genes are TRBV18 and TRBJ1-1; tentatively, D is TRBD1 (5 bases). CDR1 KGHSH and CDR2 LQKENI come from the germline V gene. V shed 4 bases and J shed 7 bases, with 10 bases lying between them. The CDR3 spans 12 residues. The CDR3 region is CASSHGGGEAFF. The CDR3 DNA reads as TGTGCCAGCTCACACGGGGGAGGTGAAGCTTTCTTT.

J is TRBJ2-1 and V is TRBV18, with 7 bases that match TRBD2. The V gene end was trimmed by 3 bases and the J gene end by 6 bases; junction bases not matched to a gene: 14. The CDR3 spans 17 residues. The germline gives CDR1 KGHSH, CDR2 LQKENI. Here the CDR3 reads CASSPLRSGASTNEQFF. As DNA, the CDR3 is TGTGCCAGCTCACCGCTGAGGAGCGGGGCTTCAACCAATGAGCAGTTCTTC.

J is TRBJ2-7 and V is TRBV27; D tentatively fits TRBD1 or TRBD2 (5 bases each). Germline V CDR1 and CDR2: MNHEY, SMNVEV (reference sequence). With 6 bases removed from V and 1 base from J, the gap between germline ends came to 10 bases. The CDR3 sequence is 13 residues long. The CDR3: CASSWDGSYEQYF. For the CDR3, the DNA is TGTGCCAGCAGCTGGGACGGGTCCTACGAGCAGTACTTC.

As DNA, the CDR3 is TGTGCCAGCAGCTCGATCGGGGCGAGGACAGATACGCAGTATTTT. Its protein is CASSSIGARTDTQYF. The genes are TRBV5-4 and TRBJ2-3; possibly TRBD1 or TRBD2 for D (5 bases each). Germline V gene data show CDR1 as SGHNT and CDR2 as YYREEE (reference sequence). V gave up 3 bases and J gave up 3 bases, with 14 bases separating them. The CDR3 runs to 15 residues.